One and the same sample provided the 22 T cell receptor beta chains below, sequenced in a study of T cells in Graves' hyperthyroidism and ophthalmopathy. RNA transcripts gave rise to amplified TCR beta CDR3 regions. HTBI primers were used for first-round RT-PCR of the TCR CDR3. MiXCR was run by TCRdb on the multiplex PCR reads, yielding one entry per CDR3 protein. The data contain a few hundred thousand distinct CDR3 sequences, approximately 14% of them seen just once; the ten biggest clones take up 34%. The sequencing sample was made of blood. The receptors come from a woman aged 40 to 50 with Graves' ophthalmopathy.

The chain carries TRBV4-1 and TRBJ2-1; 8 bases match TRBD2. CDR1 is MGHRA, CDR2 YSYEKL, per germline. The CDR3 length is 14 residues. After removal of 2 bases from V and 6 bases from J, the junction contained 3 bases not matched to a gene. CDR3 nucleotides: TGCGCCAGCAGCCAACGGACTAGCCCCAATGAGCAGTTCTTC. Protein: CASSQRTSPNEQFF.

The gene calls are TRBV5-1 and TRBJ1-1; tentatively, D is TRBD1 (6 bases). The CDR3 spans 17 residues. Trimming took 0 bases from V and 3 from J, leaving 18 bases between them. CDR1 and CDR2 from the germline V gene are SGHRS and YFSETQ. This CDR3 reads CASSLGQGYSSDTEAFF. As DNA, the CDR3 is TGCGCCAGCAGCTTGGGGCAGGGGTACAGTTCGGACACTGAAGCTTTCTTT.

This clonotype was found many times. The chain carries TRBV27 and TRBJ2-1; no reliable D call. This CDR3 has 15 residues. Germline CDR1 and CDR2: MNHEY and SMNVEV (reference sequence). The germline V and J ends were trimmed by 2 bases and 0 bases, with 8 bases remaining between them. The CDR3 reads CASSLAVPSYNEQFF. CDR3 coding DNA: TGTGCCAGCAGTTTAGCGGTCCCCTCCTACAATGAGCAGTTCTTC.

The V gene is TRBV3-1, the J gene TRBJ1-2; tentatively, D is TRBD1 (5 bases). Per the germline V gene, CDR1 is LGHDT and CDR2 is YNNKEL (reference sequence). V was cut by 5 bases and J by 8 bases, with 18 bases left in between. The CDR3 has 14 amino acids. The CDR3 reads CASSMTQGGYGYTF. CDR3 nucleotide sequence: TGTGCCAGCAGCATGACCCAGGGTGGTTACGGCTACACCTTC.

This clonotype occurred many times. CDR3: CASSATSGRAYEQYF. The CDR3 nucleotides read TGTGCCAGCAGCGCGACGTCTGGGCGAGCCTACGAGCAGTACTTC. J is TRBJ2-7 and V is TRBV2; D not certain. V gave up 6 bases and J gave up 2 bases, with 17 bases separating them. Germline V gene lookup returns CDR1 SNHLY and CDR2 FYNNEI. The length of the CDR3 is 15 residues.

This clonotype was picked up many times. The chain uses TRBV29-1 and TRBJ2-1; perhaps TRBD2 as D (7 bases). Trimming cost V 0 bases and J 7 bases, with 16 bases left between them. Per germline, CDR1 SQVTM and CDR2 ANQGSEA. This CDR3 has 15 residues. CDR3 amino acids: CSVEDVGGRRNEQFF. The CDR3 bases are TGCAGCGTTGAAGATGTCGGGGGGCGCCGGAATGAGCAGTTCTTC.

The V call is TRBV7-2, the J call TRBJ1-4; a possible D gene is TRBD1 (5 bases). V was trimmed by 5 bases and J by 0 bases, leaving 16 bases between them. CDR3 length: 17 amino acids. Germline V CDR1 and CDR2: SGHTA, FQGNSA. CDR3 coding DNA: TGTGCCAGCAGCCCCCTCGAGGGACTGGCAACTAATGAAAAACTGTTTTTT. Protein sequence: CASSPLEGLATNEKLFF.

This clonotype was counted at least ten times. The chain joins TRBV20-1 to TRBJ1-1, with D possibly matching TRBD1 (5 bases). CDR1 and CDR2 (germline): DFQATT, SNEGSKA (reference sequence). V was cut by 5 bases and J by 1 base, with 11 bases left in between. This CDR3 has 13 residues. The CDR3 loop reads CSAPGHENTEAFF. The CDR3 DNA reads TGCAGTGCTCCGGGGCATGAGAACACTGAAGCTTTCTTT.

This clonotype has just a few counts. CDR3 bases: TGTGCCAGCTCACCGCCCGGGGATACAAACACCATATATTTT. This sequence encodes CASSPPGDTNTIYF. J is TRBJ1-3 and V is TRBV18; D not resolved. V lost 3 bases to trimming and J lost 6 bases, with 12 bases between them. Germline V lookup: CDR1 KGHSH, CDR2 LQKENI. There are 14 residues in the CDR3. The full variable domain, in which reference TRBV18 and TRBJ1-3 provide the parts outside the CDR3, is NAGVMQNPRHLVRRRGQEARLRCSPMKGHSHVYWYRQLPEEGLKFMVYLQKENIIDESGMPKERFSAEFPKEGPSILRIQQVVRGDSAAYFCASSPPGDTNTIYFGEGSWLTVV.

This clonotype was seen many times. The chain uses TRBV24-1 and TRBJ1-5; D is unclear. Trimming removed 4 bases from V and 3 bases from J, with 6 bases in between. CDR3 length: 13 amino acids. Per the germline V gene, CDR1 is KGHDR and CDR2 is SFDVKD. CDR3 region: CATSDQYNQPQHF. CDR3 sequence (DNA): TGTGCCACCAGTGACCAGTACAATCAGCCCCAGCATTTT.

This clonotype has ten or more counts. CDR3 amino acids: CSAAYRTAGYGYTF. The CDR3 coding sequence is TGCAGTGCTGCCTACAGGACCGCTGGCTATGGCTACACCTTC. The chain uses TRBV20-1 and TRBJ1-2; D possibly corresponds to TRBD1 (5 bases). CDR1 is DFQATT, CDR2 SNEGSKA, per germline (reference sequence). This CDR3 has 14 amino acids. V shed 5 bases and J shed 4 bases, with 17 bases lying between them.

Many counts were recorded for this clonotype. The V gene is TRBV20-1, the J gene TRBJ2-2; D uncertain. Trimming cost V 0 bases and J 4 bases, with 12 bases left between them. Germline CDR1 DFQATT, CDR2 SNEGSKA (reference sequence). This CDR3 contains 15 residues. The CDR3 coding sequence is TGCAGTGCTAGAGATCCGCGTCGGGCCACCGGGGAGCTGTTTTTT. This encodes CSARDPRRATGELFF.

This clonotype was counted at least ten times. This chain connects TRBV5-4 to TRBJ2-7; D call uncertain. V lost 1 base to trimming and J lost 6 bases, with 11 bases between them. CDR1 and CDR2 (germline): SGHNT, YYREEE (reference sequence). The CDR3 sequence is 13 residues long. DNA of the CDR3: TGTGCCAGCAGCTTGAATCCGGAAGGCGAGCAGTACTTC. This encodes CASSLNPEGEQYF.

This clonotype was detected ten times or more. The chain combines TRBV7-9 with TRBJ1-1; D unresolved. The V gene's germline CDR1 is SEHNR and CDR2 FQNEAQ (reference sequence). This CDR3 comprises 12 residues. Trimming removed 2 bases at V and 10 bases at J, with 11 bases between. This CDR3 reads CASSLSRRGAFF. CDR3 DNA sequence: TGTGCCAGCAGCTTAAGTCGGAGAGGAGCTTTCTTT.

Many counts were recorded for this clonotype. This rearrangement joins TRBV18 to TRBJ1-3; 7 bases match TRBD1. CDR3 length equals 15 residues. The J segment lost 2 bases and the V segment lost 4 bases, leaving 5 bases of the junction unmatched. Germline assignment: CDR1 KGHSH and CDR2 LQKENI. The CDR3 here is CASSRGQSTGNTIYF. For the CDR3, the DNA is TGTGCCAGCTCACGGGGACAGTCCACTGGAAACACCATATATTTT.

This clonotype was observed at least ten times. CDR3 amino acids: CASSQYRDRGNPHYGYTF. The CDR3 nucleotides are TGTGCCAGCAGTCAATACCGGGACAGGGGCAATCCTCACTATGGCTACACCTTC. V usage is TRBV2 and J usage is TRBJ1-2; 10 positions agree with TRBD1. This CDR3 contains 18 residues. J gave up 3 bases and V 5 bases, and 15 bases lay outside the gene matches. CDR1 and CDR2 from the germline V gene are SNHLY and FYNNEI.

The table lists this clonotype with many counts. The chain carries TRBV7-9 and TRBJ2-2; 7 bases align to TRBD2. The CDR3 totals 14 residues. Germline trimming cut 5 bases from V and 1 base from J; bases unmatched to any gene: 1. Germline values: CDR1 SEHNR, CDR2 FQNEAQ (reference sequence). The CDR3 spells CASSPSGNTGELFF. In DNA form, the CDR3 reads TGTGCCAGCAGCCCTAGCGGGAACACCGGGGAGCTGTTTTTT. Full variable domain (missing parts from reference TRBV7-9 and TRBJ2-2): DTGVSQNPRHKITKRGQNVTFRCDPISEHNRLYWYRQTLGQGPEFLTYFQNEAQLEKSRLLSDRFSAERPKGSFSTLEIQRTEQGDSAMYLCASSPSGNTGELFFGEGSRLTVL.

At least ten counts were recorded for this clonotype. The J gene is TRBJ1-1, the V gene TRBV10-1; no clear D gene. V was pared by 7 bases and J by 3 bases, with 12 bases between. Germline V lookup: CDR1 WNHNN, CDR2 SYGVQD (reference sequence). The length of the CDR3 is 13 residues. Here the CDR3 reads CASNLDSDTEAFF. CDR3 DNA sequence: TGCGCCAGCAATTTGGATTCCGACACTGAAGCTTTCTTT.

This chain connects TRBV12-3 or TRBV12-4 to TRBJ2-1, with 7 bases that match TRBD2. CDR3 length: 17 residues. The J segment lost 3 bases and the V segment lost 2 bases, leaving 10 bases of the junction unmatched. DNA for the CDR3: TGTGCCAGCAGTTTAAACCCCTCTAGCGGACTCTACAATGAGCAGTTCTTC. Encoded protein: CASSLNPSSGLYNEQFF.

The table lists this clonotype with many counts. The chain joins TRBV7-9 to TRBJ1-2, with a tentative D call TRBD1 (5 bases). The CDR3 loop spans 13 amino acids. V lost 4 bases to trimming and J lost 6 bases, with 12 bases between them. The germline V gene has CDR1 SEHNR and CDR2 FQNEAQ (reference sequence). DNA for the CDR3: TGTGCCAGCAGCTCCCAGGGAGGGAATGGCTACACCTTC. Protein: CASSSQGGNGYTF. The full variable domain, rest sourced from reference TRBV7-9 and TRBJ1-2, is DTGVSQNPRHKITKRGQNVTFRCDPISEHNRLYWYRQTLGQGPEFLTYFQNEAQLEKSRLLSDRFSAERPKGSFSTLEIQRTEQGDSAMYLCASSSQGGNGYTFGSGTRLTVV.

This clonotype was seen more than once but under ten times. This CDR3 reads CASSLVAGEKLFF. The CDR3 region has the DNA TGTGCCAGCAGCTTAGTGGCAGGAGAAAAACTGTTTTTT. The chain uses TRBV11-3 and TRBJ1-4; D call uncertain. The CDR3 length is 13 residues. V lost 1 base, J lost 8 bases, and 8 bases lay in between. CDR1 SGHNT and CDR2 YENEEA come from the germline V gene.

This clonotype was picked up many times. The rearrangement joins TRBV7-8 to TRBJ2-1, with D unresolved. Germline assignment: CDR1 SGHVS and CDR2 FQNEAQ. V was pared by 0 bases and J by 9 bases, with 6 bases between. The CDR3 extends over 12 amino acids. CDR3 loop: CASSLANGEQFF. In DNA, the CDR3 is TGTGCCAGCAGCTTAGCGAACGGTGAGCAGTTCTTC.